The rows below give T cell receptor beta chains drawn from one sample of a study of metastatic and nonmetastatic thyroid tumors. TCRdb reprocessed the PCR reads using MiXCR. The sample consists of about 20,000 clones, approximately 24% of them appearing once. The material sequenced was tumor tissue. The receptors originated from a female donor with papillary thyroid cancer or a benign thyroid nodule (not recorded which). Some clones in this sample may be carry-over from other donors' samples. The CDR3 runs from the conserved cysteine through the conserved F or W. D genes are given only for firm matches. For some rows the clone size is stated as once, few or many, or as a class when expanded; others skip it.

CDR3	DNA	size	length	D	V	J
CSSSDLQGSREHYGYTF	TGTTCCAGCAGTGACCTACAGGGGTCACGGGAACACTATGGCTACACCTTC	few	17	TRBD1	TRBV25-1	TRBJ1-2
CASSESAGTRYEQYF	TGCGCCAGCAGCGAATCCGCCGGGACTAGATACGAGCAGTACTTC	few	15	TRBD2	TRBV5-1	TRBJ2-7
CSADGSDSHTEAFF	TGCAGTGCAGACGGATCCGACAGCCACACTGAAGCTTTCTTT	once	14	.	TRBV20-1	TRBJ1-1
CASSSTGVLHEQYF	TGTGCTAGCAGCTCAACAGGGGTTCTCCACGAGCAGTACTTC	.	14	TRBD1	TRBV2	TRBJ2-7
CASSEARGQGFGEQFF	TGTGCCAGCAGTGAAGCGCGGGGACAGGGCTTTGGTGAGCAGTTCTTC	few	16	TRBD1	TRBV6-1	TRBJ2-1
CASSQGLAGTDTQYF	TGTGCCAGCAGCCAAGGACTAGCGGGCACAGATACGCAGTATTTT	many	15	TRBD2	TRBV3-1	TRBJ2-3
CASTLRGLENIQYF	TGTGCCAGCACCCTTAGAGGGCTGGAAAACATTCAGTACTTC	many	14	.	TRBV12-3/TRBV12-4	TRBJ2-4
CASSSGRGVPRRGNQPQHF	TGTGCCAGCAGCTCGGGTCGCGGAGTGCCCCGGAGGGGCAATCAGCCCCAGCATTTT	many	19	.	TRBV7-2	TRBJ1-5
CASSPDGTNTGELFF	TGTGCCAGCAGCCCCGACGGGACGAACACCGGGGAGCTGTTTTTT	medium-sized	15	.	TRBV7-2	TRBJ2-2
CAGLNGRPTYEQYF	TGTGCCGGCCTAAACGGGAGGCCTACCTACGAGCAGTACTTC	many	14	TRBD2	TRBV6-1	TRBJ2-7
CASSLKIAGGNNEQFF	TGTGCCAGCAGCTTAAAGATAGCGGGAGGCAACAATGAGCAGTTCTTC	medium-sized	16	TRBD2	TRBV11-2	TRBJ2-1
CASSQNGQVYNEQFF	TGCGCCAGCAGCCAAAACGGACAGGTTTACAATGAGCAGTTCTTC	many	15	TRBD1	TRBV4-1	TRBJ2-1
CASSYPPQSVGYGYTF	TGTGCCAGCAGTTACCCCCCTCAGTCAGTTGGCTATGGCTACACCTTC	medium-sized	16	.	TRBV6-5	TRBJ1-2
CASRSGTVSVETQYF	TGTGCCAGCAGATCCGGGACAGTGTCTGTGGAGACCCAGTACTTC	.	15	TRBD1	TRBV7-8	TRBJ2-5
CATENWWGGVDEQFF	TGTGCCACCGAGAATTGGTGGGGGGGCGTGGATGAGCAGTTCTTC	.	15	.	TRBV10-3	TRBJ2-1
CASSLFTGTATLYEQYF	TGTGCCAGCAGTTTATTCACCGGGACAGCCACCCTCTACGAGCAGTACTTC	medium-sized	17	TRBD1	TRBV27	TRBJ2-7
CASSVNREEHNEQFF	TGTGCCAGCAGCGTAAACCGGGAGGAGCACAATGAGCAGTTCTTC	many	15	TRBD2	TRBV9	TRBJ2-1
CASSSQYRLAGDHEQYF	TGCGCCAGCAGCTCCCAATACCGACTAGCGGGAGACCACGAGCAGTACTTC	.	17	TRBD2	TRBV5-1	TRBJ2-7
CASSKGLAGYEQYF	TGCGCCAGCAGCAAGGGACTAGCGGGTTACGAGCAGTACTTC	.	14	TRBD2	TRBV5-1	TRBJ2-7
CASSSPRGTNEKLFF	TGTGCCAGCAGTTCACCCAGGGGAACTAATGAAAAACTGTTTTTT	medium-sized	15	.	TRBV6-1	TRBJ1-4
CASSPQGLANTDTQYF	TGTGCCAGCAGTCCTCAGGGACTAGCGAACACAGATACGCAGTATTTT	medium-sized	16	TRBD2	TRBV12-3/TRBV12-4	TRBJ2-3
CASSLGLPSGRLYNEQFF	TGTGCCAGCAGCTTAGGGTTACCTAGCGGGAGGTTGTACAATGAGCAGTTCTTC	.	18	TRBD2	TRBV11-2	TRBJ2-1
CASSTNRGLGVGEQFF	TGTGCCAGTAGTACTAACAGGGGGCTTGGCGTGGGTGAGCAGTTCTTC	.	16	TRBD1	TRBV19	TRBJ2-1
CASRNRAYGYTF	TGCGCCAGCAGGAACAGGGCCTATGGCTACACCTTC	.	12	.	TRBV5-1	TRBJ1-2
CASSGQRTRYGYTF	TGTGCCAGCAGTGGACAGAGAACCCGCTATGGCTACACCTTC	medium-sized	14	.	TRBV2	TRBJ1-2
CASRLQGSGELFF	TGTGCCAGCAGGTTACAGGGCTCCGGGGAGCTGTTTTTT	many	13	.	TRBV28	TRBJ2-2
CASSPRDSQTEAFF	TGTGCCAGCAGCCCAAGGGACAGCCAAACTGAAGCTTTCTTT	.	14	TRBD1	TRBV7-3	TRBJ1-1